This is a list of T cell receptor beta chains from one sample in a study of blood T cell repertoires in COVID-19. Data came from immunoSEQ multiplex PCR; TCRdb stores just in-frame clones and leaves some out. The sample carries 200,000 or so clones, roughly 79% recorded once. The sequenced sample consisted of peripheral blood. These receptor sequences come from an elderly woman with COVID-19, enrolled during active disease. CDR3s include the opening cysteine and the closing phenylalanine or tryptophan. D genes are given only for firm matches. Not every row has a clone size; where given, it reads once, few, many or a size class.

clone_size j_call v_call d_call cdr3_aa cdr3_nt
. TRBJ2-7 TRBV5-1 . CASSFLQGTYEQYF TGCGCCAGCAGCTTCTTACAGGGAACCTACGAGCAGTACTTC
. TRBJ1-1 TRBV2 TRBD1 CASRGGQGATEAFF TGTGCCAGCAGGGGAGGACAGGGGGCCACTGAAGCTTTCTTT
. TRBJ1-1 TRBV11-2 TRBD1 CASSLVGQGNTEAFF TGTGCCAGCAGCTTAGTAGGACAGGGGAACACTGAAGCTTTCTTT
. TRBJ1-6 TRBV7-2 . CASSLGRVGYNSPLHF TGTGCCAGCAGCTTGGGCAGGGTTGGCTATAATTCACCCCTCCACTTT
. TRBJ2-2 TRBV7-9 . CASRAGPNTGELFF TGTGCCAGCAGGGCGGGCCCGAACACCGGGGAGCTGTTTTTT
few TRBJ2-5 TRBV6-5 . CAVGRVPGETQYF TGTGCCGTAGGTCGTGTCCCAGGGGAGACCCAGTACTTC
. TRBJ2-5 TRBV11-3 . CASSVGGQPQETQYF TGTGCCAGCAGCGTGGGTGGACAGCCCCAAGAGACCCAGTACTTC
. TRBJ2-7 TRBV15 TRBD1 CATSRDQGAYEQYF TGTGCCACCAGCAGAGATCAGGGGGCCTACGAGCAGTACTTC
. TRBJ1-4 TRBV28 . CASSFLEKLFF TGTGCCAGCAGTTTTCTTGAAAAACTGTTTTTT
. TRBJ1-4 TRBV23-1 TRBD1 CASSQRTGVPNEKLFF TGCGCCAGCAGTCAAAGGACAGGGGTTCCTAATGAAAAACTGTTTTTT
. TRBJ1-1 TRBV23-1 . CASSLPQQGRTEAFF TGCGCCAGCAGTCTACCTCAACAGGGAAGGACTGAAGCTTTCTTT
once TRBJ2-6 TRBV4-2 . CASSQAQGGAGANVLTF TGTGCCAGCAGCCAAGCTCAGGGCGGGGCTGGGGCCAACGTCCTGACTTTC
. TRBJ1-2 TRBV25-1 . CASLFGPNYGYTF TGTGCCAGCCTTTTCGGTCCGAACTATGGCTACACCTTC